The next 25 T cell receptor beta chains were all read from a single sample in a study of spatial heterogeneity in lung cancer. Stated time point: sample taken at primary tumor resection. Sequencing covered unsorted whole RNA taken from tumor, nontumor lung or frozen PBMC. TCRdb called the 5' RACE reads again in MiXCR, with one record for every CDR3 protein. The sample includes about 5,500 distinct CDR3 sequences, approximately 12% of them seen just once. Specimen: normal lung tissue next to the tumor, collected at surgery. The source is a male donor with early-stage non-small cell lung cancer.

This clonotype was seen ten or more times. The CDR3 here is CASSHPGADYNEQFF. DNA of the CDR3: TGTGCCAGCAGCCACCCTGGAGCAGATTACAATGAGCAGTTCTTC. The rearrangement uses TRBV4-2 and TRBJ2-1; no firm D call. V was clipped by 3 bases and J by 4 bases, with 13 bases between them. This CDR3 comprises 15 residues. Germline V gene lookup returns CDR1 LGHNA and CDR2 YNFKEQ.

V is TRBV6-4 and J is TRBJ2-1; TRBD2 matches 12 bases. Germline assignment: CDR1 MRHNA and CDR2 SNTAGT. This CDR3 contains 15 residues. V was clipped by 6 bases and J by 8 bases; unmatched bases: 8. CDR3 loop: CASSVGLAGRDEQFF. CDR3 DNA: TGTGCCAGCAGCGTTGGACTAGCGGGAAGGGATGAGCAGTTCTTC.

Judged by abundance, this clonotype is medium-sized. The chain uses TRBV12-3 or TRBV12-4 and TRBJ2-2; 9 bases agree with TRBD2. V lost 8 bases, J lost 2 bases, and 6 bases stayed unmatched. The length of the CDR3 is 15 residues. CDR3 bases: TGTGCCAGCCGACGACTAGCGGTCAACACCGGGGAGCTGTTTTTT. It is translated as CASRRLAVNTGELFF.

This clonotype showed up many times. V and J are TRBV27 and TRBJ2-7, with 11 bases fitting TRBD2. The CDR3 extends over 17 amino acids. The germline CDR1 and CDR2 sequences are MNHEY and SMNVEV (reference sequence). Losses at the gene ends were 5 bases for V and 0 bases for J; bases not matched to a gene: 9. The CDR3 sequence: CASSLGWGLAASYEQYF. The DNA of the CDR3 is TGTGCCAGCAGTCTCGGTTGGGGACTAGCGGCCTCCTACGAGCAGTACTTC.

This clonotype was detected ten times or more. This chain uses TRBV11-2 with TRBJ1-5; TRBD1 might be the D (6 bases). CDR3 size: 13 residues. V shed 3 bases and J shed 5 bases, with 8 bases lying between them. CDR1 SGHAT and CDR2 FQNNGV come from the germline V gene. CDR3 sequence reads: CASSFNRDQPQHF. In DNA, the CDR3 is TGTGCCAGCAGCTTCAACAGGGATCAGCCCCAGCATTTT.

This clonotype was recorded at least ten times. The chain uses TRBV7-9 and TRBJ1-5; 7 bases match TRBD1. V trimming: 2 bases; J trimming: 5 bases; junction bases outside the gene matches: 6. The CDR3 extends over 15 amino acids. From germline, CDR1 is SEHNR and CDR2 FQNEAQ (reference sequence). CDR3 sequence (DNA): TGTGCCAGCAGCTTATCAAATACAGGGGATCAGCCCCAGCATTTT. Its protein product is CASSLSNTGDQPQHF.

This clonotype counts as medium-sized (0.01 to 0.1%). The CDR3 loop reads CASKRGLAGEPDTQYF. The CDR3 region has the DNA TGTGCCAGCAAAAGGGGGCTAGCGGGAGAACCAGATACGCAGTATTTT. The chain carries TRBV6-5 and TRBJ2-3; 10 nucleotides match TRBD2. Germline V gene lookup returns CDR1 MNHEY and CDR2 SVGAGI. This CDR3 contains 16 residues. Trimming at V came to 7 bases and at J to 4 bases, leaving 11 bases not matched to a gene.

By frequency in the sample, this clonotype is medium-sized. The rearrangement joins TRBV19 to TRBJ2-1, with 10 bases aligning to TRBD2. After removal of 6 bases from V and 5 bases from J, the junction contained 4 bases not matched to a gene. This CDR3 region has 14 residues. CDR1 and CDR2 from the germline V gene are LNHDA and SQIVND (reference sequence). Written as DNA, the CDR3 is TGTGCCAGTAGGGGACTAGCGCCAAACAATGAGCAGTTCTTC. As protein: CASRGLAPNNEQFF.

This clonotype was seen repeatedly, ten times or more. CDR3 amino acids: CASSQGQGASYEQYF. In nucleotides, the CDR3 is TGTGCCAGCAGCCAGGGACAGGGGGCGAGCTACGAGCAGTACTTC. This rearrangement joins TRBV7-2 to TRBJ2-7; TRBD1 matches 12 bases. The germline V gene encodes CDR1 SGHTA and CDR2 FQGNSA. The V segment lost 5 bases and the J segment 3 bases; nucleotides outside the gene matches: 5. The CDR3 totals 15 residues.

This clonotype was detected many times. The V call is TRBV27, the J call TRBJ2-4; TRBD2 matches at 8 bases. V was clipped by 5 bases and J by 0 bases; unmatched bases: 12. The germline CDR1 and CDR2 sequences are MNHEY and SMNVEV (reference sequence). This CDR3 has 18 residues. CDR3 protein: CASSPGRGGPLAKNIQYF. CDR3 sequence (DNA): TGTGCCAGCAGTCCCGGCCGCGGGGGGCCACTAGCCAAAAACATTCAGTACTTC.

This clonotype was seen many times. The chain uses TRBV5-1 and TRBJ1-1, with a weak D call TRBD1 (5 bases). Trimming left V 3 bases short and J 5 bases short, with 17 bases between. This CDR3 is 15 amino acids long. Germline V CDR1 and CDR2: SGHRS, YFSETQ. CDR3 residues: CASSSSQGWGTEAFF. CDR3 coding DNA: TGCGCCAGCAGCTCGTCTCAGGGATGGGGAACTGAAGCTTTCTTT. The entire variable domain, with the rest obtained from reference TRBV5-1 and TRBJ1-1, is as follows: KAGVTQTPRYLIKTRGQQVTLSCSPISGHRSVSWYQQTPGQGLQFLFEYFSETQRNKGNFPGRFSGRQFSNSRSEMNVSTLELGDSALYLCASSSSQGWGTEAFFGQGTRLTVV.

This clonotype appeared many times. The V call is TRBV27, the J call TRBJ2-1; D gene unclear. V lost 0 bases, J lost 8 bases, and 8 bases lay in between. Germline loops: CDR1 MNHEY, CDR2 SMNVEV (reference sequence). CDR3 size: 13 residues. This CDR3 is CASSLSTVDEQFF. CDR3 sequence (DNA): TGTGCCAGCAGTTTATCCACGGTGGATGAGCAGTTCTTC.

This clonotype was observed many times. The V call is TRBV18, the J call TRBJ2-6; no clear D. Per the germline V gene, CDR1 is KGHSH and CDR2 is LQKENI. V shed 0 bases and J shed 0 bases, with 3 bases lying between them. CDR3 size: 15 residues. In nucleotides, the CDR3 is TGTGCCAGCTCACCACCCCGCTCTGGGGCCAACGTCCTGACTTTC. This codes for CASSPPRSGANVLTF.

This clonotype was seen repeatedly, ten times or more. The chain couples TRBV2 to TRBJ2-2; D possibly corresponds to TRBD1 (5 bases). The V and J ends lost 4 bases and 13 bases respectively, with 13 bases between them. The CDR3 contains 12 residues. Germline V lookup: CDR1 SNHLY, CDR2 FYNNEI. CDR3 sequence reads: CASSGQFSGLFF. In nucleotides, the CDR3 is TGTGCCAGCAGTGGACAGTTCAGTGGGCTGTTTTTT.

The chain carries TRBV5-1 and TRBJ1-5; D is perhaps TRBD1 (6 bases). CDR1 is SGHRS, CDR2 YFSETQ, per germline. The V end lost 1 base, the J end lost 2 bases, and 10 bases lay between the germline ends. This CDR3 has 15 residues. The CDR3 here is CASSLTGTGNQPQHF. Here the CDR3 DNA reads TGCGCCAGCAGCTTGACAGGGACTGGCAATCAGCCCCAGCATTTT.

In its sample, this clonotype is medium-sized (0.01 to 0.1%). J is TRBJ1-5 and V is TRBV4-2; the D is unclear. V dropped 0 bases and J dropped 3 bases, with 9 bases sitting between them. The CDR3 extends over 15 amino acids. Germline values: CDR1 LGHNA, CDR2 YNFKEQ. DNA for the CDR3: TGTGCCAGCAGCCAAGATGAACTGATCAATCAGCCCCAGCATTTT. This gives the protein CASSQDELINQPQHF.

The chain recombines TRBV11-2 with TRBJ1-6; possibly TRBD1 for D (6 bases). The germline CDR1 and CDR2 sequences are SGHAT and FQNNGV. The V and J ends lost 6 bases and 7 bases respectively, with 13 bases between them. The CDR3 spans 14 residues. This chain's CDR3 is CASRPAGQNSPLHF. The CDR3 DNA is TGTGCCAGCAGACCAGCGGGACAAAATTCACCCCTCCACTTT.

In this sample, this clonotype is medium-sized. The rearrangement uses TRBV19 and TRBJ1-5; D is perhaps TRBD1 (5 bases). Trimming stripped 5 bases from V and 0 bases from J, with 14 bases between. CDR1 LNHDA and CDR2 SQIVND come from the germline V gene (reference sequence). The CDR3 extends over 16 amino acids. The CDR3 reads CASSGQGHYSNQPQHF. In DNA form, the CDR3 reads TGTGCCAGTAGTGGCCAGGGCCATTATAGCAATCAGCCCCAGCATTTT.

This clonotype ranks as medium-sized. V gene TRBV15 combines with J gene TRBJ1-1; tentative D call: TRBD1 (5 bases). Germline CDR1 is LNHNV and CDR2 is YYDKDF (reference sequence). The CDR3 has 13 amino acids. V lost 0 bases and J 8 bases, leaving 10 bases between the germline ends. CDR3 DNA sequence: TGTGCCACCAGCAGAGATTCGGGGGAGGAAGCTTTCTTT. The encoded protein is CATSRDSGEEAFF.

This clonotype has a count of ten or more. This chain connects TRBV6-1 to TRBJ1-1; D not certain. This CDR3 contains 12 residues. Germline V gives CDR1 MNHNS, CDR2 SASEGT. Trimming pared 4 bases from V and 2 bases from J, leaving 5 bases between. CDR3 region: CASSGRNTEAFF. The CDR3 region has the DNA TGTGCCAGCAGTGGGAGAAACACTGAAGCTTTCTTT.

By sample share, this clonotype is medium-sized. The CDR3 coding sequence is TGCAGTGTAGTAGTTGGCGGGGGTGAAGCTTTCTTT. Translating gives CSVVVGGGEAFF. V and J are TRBV20-1 and TRBJ1-1; D possibly corresponds to TRBD1 (5 bases). Germline CDR1 and CDR2: DFQATT and SNEGSKA (reference sequence). V was clipped by 7 bases and J by 7 bases, with 16 bases between them. This CDR3 has 12 amino acids.

The table lists this clonotype with many counts. The DNA of the CDR3 is TGTGCCAGCAGCTTAGGCGACATCGGCCTATTTAACTATGGCTACACCTTC. Translated, it gives CASSLGDIGLFNYGYTF. This chain uses TRBV11-2 with TRBJ1-2, with D hard to call. In germline, CDR1 is SGHAT, CDR2 FQNNGV. The CDR3 consists of 17 residues. Trimming took off 1 base at V and 1 base at J, with 16 bases between the two ends.

This clonotype was counted ten times or more. This chain connects TRBV4-1 to TRBJ2-3, with a tentative D call TRBD2 (6 bases). The ends were cut back, 1 base at V and 6 bases at J, with 20 bases in the middle. The CDR3 extends over 17 amino acids. Germline assignment: CDR1 MGHRA and CDR2 YSYEKL. CDR3 protein: CASSQVGSGSPWDTQYF. The CDR3 nucleotides read TGCGCCAGCAGCCAAGTTGGTAGCGGCTCTCCCTGGGATACGCAGTATTTT.

The V gene is TRBV12-3 or TRBV12-4, the J gene TRBJ1-5; TRBD1 agrees at 10 bases. This CDR3 spans 14 amino acids. V was clipped by 6 bases and J by 3 bases; unmatched bases: 2. CDR3 residues: CASRGQGDNQPQHF. The CDR3 DNA reads as TGTGCCAGCAGAGGACAGGGGGACAATCAGCCCCAGCATTTT.

This sequence joins TRBV6-5 and TRBJ2-5; perhaps TRBD2 as D (5 bases). The germline V gene has CDR1 MNHEY and CDR2 SVGAGI. The CDR3 runs to 15 residues. Deletions cut 1 base from V and 3 bases from J, with 12 bases between. In nucleotides, the CDR3 is TGTGCCAGCAGTTACTTCCCACCCGGGAAAGAGACCCAGTACTTC. Its translation is CASSYFPPGKETQYF.